This TCR beta chain originates from a study of shared clonotypes between healthy human individuals. Study-wide points: Rarefaction analysis demonstrated incomplete sorted-subset sequencing notwithstanding large depth. Sharing across a handful of donors was seen in around 5% of naive CD4 clonotypes.

A word on this clone: What it recognizes is unknown.

The donors were all Caucasian adults (living in Nashville, Tennessee). Sorted-subset replicate PCR reactions contained approximately 190 ng DNA, corresponding to some 29,000 T cell genomes. This table comes from immunoSEQ multiplex PCR, and its TCRdb copy is limited to in-frame clones, with some not included. This repertoire shows about 1 million clones, about 74% found once; its top ten account for approximately 1.5%. This CDR3 is built from 15 residues. V gave up 4 bases and J gave up 3 bases; unmatched junction bases: 1. Germline V CDR1 and CDR2: LNHDA, SQIVND (reference sequence). Sequences were obtained from memory CD4+ T cells sorted from blood. Noted subset: CD45RA-negative fraction. The source is a man between 18 and 35 years old in good health. The V call is TRBV19, the J call TRBJ2-6, with TRBD1 identical over 9 bases. The CDR3 DNA reads as TGTGCCAGTAGTAGGGGACAGGGTGGGGCCAACGTCCTGACTTTC. This sequence encodes CASSRGQGGANVLTF.